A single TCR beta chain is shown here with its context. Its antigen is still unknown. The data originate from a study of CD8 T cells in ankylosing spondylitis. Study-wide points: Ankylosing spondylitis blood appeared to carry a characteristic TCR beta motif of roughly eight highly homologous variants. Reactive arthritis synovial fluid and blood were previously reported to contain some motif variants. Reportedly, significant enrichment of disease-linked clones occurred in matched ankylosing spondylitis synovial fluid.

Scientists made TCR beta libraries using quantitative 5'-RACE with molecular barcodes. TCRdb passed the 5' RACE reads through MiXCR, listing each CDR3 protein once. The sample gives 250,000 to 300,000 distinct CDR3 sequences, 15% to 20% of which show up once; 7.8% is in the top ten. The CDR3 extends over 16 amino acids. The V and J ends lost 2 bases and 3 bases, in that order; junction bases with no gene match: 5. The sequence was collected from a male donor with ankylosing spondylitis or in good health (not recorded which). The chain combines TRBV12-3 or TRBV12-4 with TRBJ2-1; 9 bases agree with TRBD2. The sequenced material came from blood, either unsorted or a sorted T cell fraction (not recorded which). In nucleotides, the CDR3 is TGTGCCAGCAGTTTATTTCGTAGCGGGGGCTACAATGAGCAGTTCTTC. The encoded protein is CASSLFRSGGYNEQFF.